This T cell receptor (beta chain) derives from a study of T cell changes during pregnancy in multiple sclerosis. The germline V gene has CDR1 SGHTA and CDR2 FQGNSA. V was shortened by 5 bases and J by 6 bases, with 11 bases between the two germline ends. The CDR3 has 13 residues. In its sample, this clone was seen a few times. The repertoire was sequenced with immunoSEQ multiplex PCR; TCRdb's copy has only in-frame clones and lacks some. The sample yields 50,000 or so clones, around 93% seen once. The V gene is TRBV7-2, the J gene TRBJ2-1; no definite D call. This sample comprised peripheral blood, obtained in the second trimester of pregnancy. This TCR was recovered from a female donor with multiple sclerosis, enrolled in a pregnancy study. The CDR3 region has the DNA TGTGCCAGCAGCCTACAGCTATCCAATGAGCAGTTCTTC. Protein: CASSLQLSNEQFF.